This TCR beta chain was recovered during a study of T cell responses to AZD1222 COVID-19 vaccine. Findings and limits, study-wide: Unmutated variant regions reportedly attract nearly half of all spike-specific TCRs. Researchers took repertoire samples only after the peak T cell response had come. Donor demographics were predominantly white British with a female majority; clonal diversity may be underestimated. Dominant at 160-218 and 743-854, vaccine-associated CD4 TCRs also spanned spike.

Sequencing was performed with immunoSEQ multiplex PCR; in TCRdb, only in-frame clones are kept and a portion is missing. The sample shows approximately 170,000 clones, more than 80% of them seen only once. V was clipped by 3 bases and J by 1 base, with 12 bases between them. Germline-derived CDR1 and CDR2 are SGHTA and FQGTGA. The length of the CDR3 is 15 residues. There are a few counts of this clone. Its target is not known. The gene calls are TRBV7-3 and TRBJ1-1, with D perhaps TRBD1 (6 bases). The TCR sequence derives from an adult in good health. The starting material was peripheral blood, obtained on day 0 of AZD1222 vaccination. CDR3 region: CASSFGGNSNTEAFF. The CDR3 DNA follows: TGTGCCAGCAGCTTTGGGGGCAACTCGAACACTGAAGCTTTCTTT.